Sequencing of this T cell receptor (beta chain) was carried out in a study of CD8 T cells in cerebrospinal fluid in Alzheimer's disease. This clonotype is large by frequency. TCRdb re-called the 10x single-cell sequencing reads; every CDR3 protein appears as one record, without DNA. The repertoire table contains around 1,000 distinct CDR3 sequences. Sequenced: cerebrospinal fluid. The TCR was taken from a human donor in good health.

Here the CDR3 reads CASSQGGSDQPQHF. This chain connects TRBV3-1 to TRBJ1-5. Germline V gene lookup returns CDR1 LGHDT and CDR2 YNNKEL (reference sequence). There are 14 residues in the CDR3.